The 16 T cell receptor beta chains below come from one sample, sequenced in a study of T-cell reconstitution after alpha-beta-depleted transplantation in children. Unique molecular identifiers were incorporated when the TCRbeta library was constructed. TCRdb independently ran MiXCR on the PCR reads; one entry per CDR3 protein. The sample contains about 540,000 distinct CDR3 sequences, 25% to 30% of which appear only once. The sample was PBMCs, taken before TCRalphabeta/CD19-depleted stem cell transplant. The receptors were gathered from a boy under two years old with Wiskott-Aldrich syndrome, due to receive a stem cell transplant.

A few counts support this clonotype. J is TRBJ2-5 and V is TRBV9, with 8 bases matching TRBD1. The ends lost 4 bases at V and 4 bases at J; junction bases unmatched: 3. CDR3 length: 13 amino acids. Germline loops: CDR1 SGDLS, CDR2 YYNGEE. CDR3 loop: CASSRTGTETQYF. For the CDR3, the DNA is TGTGCCAGCAGCAGGACAGGGACAGAGACCCAGTACTTC.

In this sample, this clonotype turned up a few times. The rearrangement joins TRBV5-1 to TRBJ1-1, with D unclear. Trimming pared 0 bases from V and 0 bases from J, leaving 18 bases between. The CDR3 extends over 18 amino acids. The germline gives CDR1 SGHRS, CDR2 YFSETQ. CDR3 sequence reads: CASSLGRLQTVMNTEAFF. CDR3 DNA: TGCGCCAGCAGCTTGGGTCGCTTGCAGACCGTAATGAACACTGAAGCTTTCTTT.

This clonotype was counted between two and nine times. The CDR3 sequence is CASSLNRGRWGYGYTF. The CDR3 DNA follows: TGCGCCAGCAGCTTAAACAGGGGGCGATGGGGCTATGGCTACACCTTC. This rearrangement joins TRBV5-1 to TRBJ1-2; 9 bases fit TRBD1. There are 16 residues in the CDR3. The V and J ends lost 2 bases and 4 bases, in that order; junction bases with no gene match: 9. Per germline, CDR1 SGHRS and CDR2 YFSETQ. The full variable domain, in which reference TRBV5-1 and TRBJ1-2 provide the parts outside the CDR3, is KAGVTQTPRYLIKTRGQQVTLSCSPISGHRSVSWYQQTPGQGLQFLFEYFSETQRNKGNFPGRFSGRQFSNSRSEMNVSTLELGDSALYLCASSLNRGRWGYGYTFGSGTRLTVV.

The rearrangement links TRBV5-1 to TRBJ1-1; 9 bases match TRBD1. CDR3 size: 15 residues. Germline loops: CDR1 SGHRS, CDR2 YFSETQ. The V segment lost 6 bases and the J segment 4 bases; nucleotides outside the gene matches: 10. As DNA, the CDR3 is TGCGCCAGCAAGCAACAGGGGGCGCGGAGCACTGAAGCTTTCTTT. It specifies CASKQQGARSTEAFF.

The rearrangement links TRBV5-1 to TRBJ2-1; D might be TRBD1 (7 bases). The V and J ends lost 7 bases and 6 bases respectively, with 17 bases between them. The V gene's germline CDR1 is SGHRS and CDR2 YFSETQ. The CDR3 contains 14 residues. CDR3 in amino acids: CASADPQGGNEQFF. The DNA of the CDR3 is TGCGCCAGCGCGGACCCCCAGGGGGGCAATGAGCAGTTCTTC.

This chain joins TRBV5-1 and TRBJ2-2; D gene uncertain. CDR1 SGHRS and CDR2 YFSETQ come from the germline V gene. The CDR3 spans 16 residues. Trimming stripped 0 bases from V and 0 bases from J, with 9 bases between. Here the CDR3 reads CASSLAASANTGELFF. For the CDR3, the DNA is TGCGCCAGCAGCTTGGCAGCCAGTGCGAACACCGGGGAGCTGTTTTTT.

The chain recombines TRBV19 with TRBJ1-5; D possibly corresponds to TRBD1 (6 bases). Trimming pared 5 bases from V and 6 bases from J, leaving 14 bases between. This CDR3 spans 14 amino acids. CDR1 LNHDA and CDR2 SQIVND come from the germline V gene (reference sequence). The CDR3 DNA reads TGTGCCAGTAGTCTGACAGGATCGGGTCAGCCCCAGCATTTT. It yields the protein CASSLTGSGQPQHF.

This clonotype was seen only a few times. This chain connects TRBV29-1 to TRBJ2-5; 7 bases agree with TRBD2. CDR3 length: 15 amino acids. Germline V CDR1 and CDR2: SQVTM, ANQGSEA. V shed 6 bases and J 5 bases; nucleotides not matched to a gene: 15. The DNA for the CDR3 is TGCAGCGTCTCAAACCTAGCGGCCGTCGGGGAGACCCAGTACTTC. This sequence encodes CSVSNLAAVGETQYF.

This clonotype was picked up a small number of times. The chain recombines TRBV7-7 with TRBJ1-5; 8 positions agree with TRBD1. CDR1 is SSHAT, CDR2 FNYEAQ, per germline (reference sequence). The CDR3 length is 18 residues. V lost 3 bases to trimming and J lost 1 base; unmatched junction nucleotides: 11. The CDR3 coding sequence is TGTGCCAGCAGCTTTGTAAAGCAGGGGGCTTCAAGCAATCAGCCCCAGCATTTT. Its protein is CASSFVKQGASSNQPQHF.

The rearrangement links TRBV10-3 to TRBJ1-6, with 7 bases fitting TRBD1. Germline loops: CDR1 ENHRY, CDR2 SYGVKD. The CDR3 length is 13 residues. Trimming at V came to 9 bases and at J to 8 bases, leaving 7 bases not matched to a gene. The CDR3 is CAIRDREDSPLHF. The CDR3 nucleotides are TGTGCCATAAGGGACAGAGAGGATTCACCCCTCCACTTT.

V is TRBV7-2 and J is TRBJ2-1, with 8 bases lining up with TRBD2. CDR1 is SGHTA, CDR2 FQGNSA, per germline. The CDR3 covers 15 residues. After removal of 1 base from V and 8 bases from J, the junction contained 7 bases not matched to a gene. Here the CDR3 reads CASSLDQREYHEQFF. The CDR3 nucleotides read TGTGCCAGCAGCTTAGACCAGCGGGAGTACCATGAGCAGTTCTTC.

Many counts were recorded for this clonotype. In DNA form, the CDR3 reads TGTGCCAGCAGCACGACTAGCGGGAGGGAGGAGCAGTACTTC. This gives the protein CASSTTSGREEQYF. The rearrangement links TRBV5-6 to TRBJ2-7; 14 nucleotides match TRBD2. CDR3 length equals 14 residues. Germline values: CDR1 SGHDT, CDR2 YYEEEE. V dropped 4 bases and J dropped 7; count of bases not matched to a gene: 4.

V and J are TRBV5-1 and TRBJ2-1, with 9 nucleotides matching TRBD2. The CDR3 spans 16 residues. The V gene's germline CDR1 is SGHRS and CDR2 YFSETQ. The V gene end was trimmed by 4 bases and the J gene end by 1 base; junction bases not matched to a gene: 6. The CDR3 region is CASSALAGASYNEQFF. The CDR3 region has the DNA TGCGCCAGCAGCGCCTTAGCGGGAGCATCCTACAATGAGCAGTTCTTC.

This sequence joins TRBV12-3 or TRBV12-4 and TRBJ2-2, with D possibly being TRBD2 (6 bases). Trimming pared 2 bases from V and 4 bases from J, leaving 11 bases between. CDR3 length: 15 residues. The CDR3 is CASSLRRGATGELFF. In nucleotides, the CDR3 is TGTGCCAGCAGTTTACGCCGCGGGGCCACCGGGGAGCTGTTTTTT.

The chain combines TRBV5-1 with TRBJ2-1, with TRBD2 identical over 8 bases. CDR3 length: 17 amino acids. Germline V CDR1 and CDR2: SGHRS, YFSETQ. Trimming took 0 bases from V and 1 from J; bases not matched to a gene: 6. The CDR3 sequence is CASSLVPGLGSYNEQFF. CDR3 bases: TGCGCCAGCAGCTTGGTCCCGGGACTAGGATCCTACAATGAGCAGTTCTTC.

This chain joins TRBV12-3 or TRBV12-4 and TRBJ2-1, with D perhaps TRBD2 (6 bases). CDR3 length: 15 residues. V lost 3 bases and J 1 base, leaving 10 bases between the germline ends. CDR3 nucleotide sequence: TGTGCCAGCAGTTTGATTAGCGGTTCCTACAATGAGCAGTTCTTC. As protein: CASSLISGSYNEQFF.